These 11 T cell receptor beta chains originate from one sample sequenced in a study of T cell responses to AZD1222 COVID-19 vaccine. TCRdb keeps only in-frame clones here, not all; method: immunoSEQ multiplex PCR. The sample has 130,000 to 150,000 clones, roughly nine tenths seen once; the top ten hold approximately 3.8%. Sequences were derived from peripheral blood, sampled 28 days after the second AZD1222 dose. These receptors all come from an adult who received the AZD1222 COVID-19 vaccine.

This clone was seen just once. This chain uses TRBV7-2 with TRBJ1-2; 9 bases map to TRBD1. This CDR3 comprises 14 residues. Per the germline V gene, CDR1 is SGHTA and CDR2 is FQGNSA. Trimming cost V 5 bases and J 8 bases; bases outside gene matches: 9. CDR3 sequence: CASSPPGTGRGYTF. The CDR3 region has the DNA TGTGCCAGCAGCCCTCCCGGGACAGGGAGAGGCTACACCTTC. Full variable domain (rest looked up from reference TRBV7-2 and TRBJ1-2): GAGVSQSPSNKVTEKGKDVELRCDPISGHTALYWYRQSLGQGLEFLIYFQGNSAPDKSGLPSDRFSAERTGGSVSTLTIQRTQQEDSAVYLCASSPPGTGRGYTFGSGTRLTVV.

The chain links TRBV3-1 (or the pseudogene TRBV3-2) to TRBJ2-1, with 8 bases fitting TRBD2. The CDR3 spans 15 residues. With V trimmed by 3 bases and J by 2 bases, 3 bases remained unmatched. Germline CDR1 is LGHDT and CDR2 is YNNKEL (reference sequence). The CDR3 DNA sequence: TGTGCCAGCAGCCAGACTAGCGCAGCCTACAATGAGCAGTTCTTC. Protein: CASSQTSAAYNEQFF.

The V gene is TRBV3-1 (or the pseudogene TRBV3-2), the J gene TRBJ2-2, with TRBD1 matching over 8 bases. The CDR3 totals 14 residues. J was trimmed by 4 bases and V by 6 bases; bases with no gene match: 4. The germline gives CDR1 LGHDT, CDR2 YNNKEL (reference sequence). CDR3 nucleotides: TGTGCCAGCAGACCAGACAGGGGCACCGGGGAGCTGTTTTTT. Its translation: CASRPDRGTGELFF.

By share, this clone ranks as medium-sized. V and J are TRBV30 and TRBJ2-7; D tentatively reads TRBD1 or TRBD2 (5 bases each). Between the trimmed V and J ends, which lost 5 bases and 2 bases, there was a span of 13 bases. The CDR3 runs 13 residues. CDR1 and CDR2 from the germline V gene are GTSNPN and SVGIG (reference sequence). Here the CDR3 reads CAWGDPGPYEQYF. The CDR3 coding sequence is TGTGCCTGGGGAGACCCGGGGCCCTACGAGCAGTACTTC.

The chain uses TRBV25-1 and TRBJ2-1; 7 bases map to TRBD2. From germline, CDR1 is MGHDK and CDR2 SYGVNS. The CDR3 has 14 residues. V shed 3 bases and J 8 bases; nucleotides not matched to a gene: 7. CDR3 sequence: CASSDGGGFDEQFF. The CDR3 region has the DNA TGTGCCAGCAGTGATGGGGGGGGTTTCGATGAGCAGTTCTTC.

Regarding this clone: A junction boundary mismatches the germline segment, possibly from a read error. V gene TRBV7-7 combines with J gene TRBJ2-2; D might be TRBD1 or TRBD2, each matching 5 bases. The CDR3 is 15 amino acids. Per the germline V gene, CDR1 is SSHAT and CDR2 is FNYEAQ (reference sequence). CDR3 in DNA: TGTGCTAGCAGCCCGGGACCCGCAAACACCGGGGAGCTGTTTTTT. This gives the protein CASSPGPANTGELFF.

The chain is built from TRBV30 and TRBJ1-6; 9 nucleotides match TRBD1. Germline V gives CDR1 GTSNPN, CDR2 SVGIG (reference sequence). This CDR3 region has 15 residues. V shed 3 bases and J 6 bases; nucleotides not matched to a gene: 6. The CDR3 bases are TGTGCCTGGAGGCCACAGGGGGCCGGTAATTCACCCCTCCACTTT. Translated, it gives CAWRPQGAGNSPLHF.

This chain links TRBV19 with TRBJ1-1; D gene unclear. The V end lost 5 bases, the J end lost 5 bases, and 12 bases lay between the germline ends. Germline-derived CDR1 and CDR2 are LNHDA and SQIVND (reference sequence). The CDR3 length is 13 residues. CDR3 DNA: TGTGCCAGTAGTGGGGTAGCCGGAACTGAAGCTTTCTTT. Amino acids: CASSGVAGTEAFF.

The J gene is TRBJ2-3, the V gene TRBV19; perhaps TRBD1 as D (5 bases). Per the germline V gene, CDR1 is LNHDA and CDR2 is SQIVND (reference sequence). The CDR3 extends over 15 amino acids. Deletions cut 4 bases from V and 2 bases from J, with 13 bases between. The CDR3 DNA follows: TGTGCCAGTAGTACCGGGCAGGGCATCACAGATACGCAGTATTTT. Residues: CASSTGQGITDTQYF.

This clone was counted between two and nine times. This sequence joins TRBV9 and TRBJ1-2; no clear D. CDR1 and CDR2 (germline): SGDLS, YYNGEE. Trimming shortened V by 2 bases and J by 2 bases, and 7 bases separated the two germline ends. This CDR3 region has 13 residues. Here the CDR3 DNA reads TGTGCCAGCAGCGTCGACGGGAACTATGGCTACACCTTC. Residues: CASSVDGNYGYTF.

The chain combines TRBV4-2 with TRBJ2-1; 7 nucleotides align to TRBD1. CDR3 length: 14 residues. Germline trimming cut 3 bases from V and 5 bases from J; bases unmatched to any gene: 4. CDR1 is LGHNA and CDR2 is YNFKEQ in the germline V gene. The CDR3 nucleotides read TGTGCCAGCAGCCAGGGACAGCCCGACAATGAGCAGTTCTTC. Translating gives CASSQGQPDNEQFF.